These 30 T cell receptor beta chains share one sample of origin, sequenced in a study of T cell responses to AZD1222 COVID-19 vaccine. Profiled with immunoSEQ multiplex PCR; TCRdb holds only in-frame clones, not every one. This repertoire shows 100,000 or so clones, 90% to 95% found once; its top ten account for around 2.9%. The material sequenced was peripheral blood, taken 28 days after the second AZD1222 dose. The receptors originated from an adult who received the AZD1222 COVID-19 vaccine.

The CDR3 protein is CASSKARGHWVGATGGDTEAFF. The CDR3 bases are TGTGCCAGCAGCAAAGCTCGCGGACATTGGGTAGGGGCCACCGGAGGGGACACTGAAGCTTTCTTT. The V and J genes are TRBV21-1 and TRBJ1-1. TRBV21-1 is a pseudogene locus. This CDR3 spans 22 amino acids.

The sample holds one count of this clone. The rearrangement uses TRBV5-1 and TRBJ2-5; D possibly corresponds to TRBD1 (5 bases). V shed 4 bases and J shed 1 base, with 11 bases lying between them. Per the germline V gene, CDR1 is SGHRS and CDR2 is YFSETQ. The length of the CDR3 is 14 residues. CDR3 DNA: TGCGCCAGCAGCGTGACAGCTAGCCAAGAGACCCAGTACTTC. Translated: CASSVTASQETQYF. Looking up the rest from reference TRBV5-1 and TRBJ2-5 gives the full variable domain: KAGVTQTPRYLIKTRGQQVTLSCSPISGHRSVSWYQQTPGQGLQFLFEYFSETQRNKGNFPGRFSGRQFSNSRSEMNVSTLELGDSALYLCASSVTASQETQYFGPGTRLLVL.

The chain carries TRBV4-3 and TRBJ2-6; a possible D gene is TRBD1 (8 bases). V gave up 3 bases and J gave up 0 bases, with 15 bases separating them. Germline V lookup: CDR1 LGHNA, CDR2 YSLEER. The CDR3 length is 18 residues. CDR3 in amino acids: CASSHITGGGSGANVLTF. The CDR3 region has the DNA TGCGCCAGCAGCCATATAACAGGGGGGGGCTCTGGGGCCAACGTCCTGACTTTC.

This sequence joins TRBV6-5 and TRBJ1-5, with D unclear. The CDR3 has 16 amino acids. Germline CDR1 and CDR2: MNHEY and SVGAGI. Trimming removed 0 bases from V and 7 bases from J, with 16 bases in between. CDR3 nucleotide sequence: TGTGCCAGCAGTTACTCGATCGGGCCCCCCGGCCAGCCCCAGCATTTT. Translation: CASSYSIGPPGQPQHF.

CDR3 in amino acids: CASSRRAGTPTDTQYF. CDR3 in DNA: TGTGCCAGCAGCCGGCGGGCGGGGACCCCCACAGATACGCAGTATTTT. The V gene is TRBV11-1, the J gene TRBJ2-3, with D tentatively TRBD2 (6 bases). The CDR3 is made up of 16 amino acids. Looked up from germline, CDR1 is SGHAT and CDR2 is FQDESV (reference sequence). The germline V and J ends were trimmed by 5 bases and 2 bases, with 17 bases remaining between them.

The chain carries TRBV5-4 and TRBJ2-2; 8 bases match TRBD2. This CDR3 has 16 amino acids. With V trimmed by 4 bases and J by 0 bases, 5 bases remained unmatched. Germline V gene lookup returns CDR1 SGHNT and CDR2 YYREEE (reference sequence). The CDR3 here is CASSGISGANTGELFF. CDR3 DNA: TGTGCCAGCAGCGGGATTAGCGGGGCGAACACCGGGGAGCTGTTTTTT.

J is TRBJ1-5 and V is TRBV19; D is ambiguous. The CDR3 has 13 amino acids. Trimming removed 6 bases from V and 4 bases from J, with 10 bases in between. CDR1 and CDR2 from the germline V gene are LNHDA and SQIVND (reference sequence). CDR3 DNA: TGTGCCAGTAGCCGGGGTGGTAATCAGCCCCAGCATTTT. Its protein is CASSRGGNQPQHF.

V gene TRBV14 combines with J gene TRBJ1-2, with D hard to call. Between the trimmed V and J ends, which lost 5 bases and 7 bases, there was a span of 14 bases. Germline V gives CDR1 SGHDN, CDR2 FVKESK. The CDR3 contains 13 residues. The CDR3 sequence: CASSVTAAAGYTF. CDR3 coding DNA: TGTGCCAGCAGCGTTACGGCAGCGGCTGGCTACACCTTC.

The chain recombines TRBV30 with TRBJ1-3; a possible D gene is TRBD1 (6 bases). This CDR3 contains 15 residues. Looked up from germline, CDR1 is GTSNPN and CDR2 is SVGIG (reference sequence). V lost 1 base and J 2 bases, leaving 12 bases between the germline ends. CDR3 nucleotides: TGTGCCTGGAGTGATCACAGGGATCCTGGAAACACCATATATTTT. Protein product: CAWSDHRDPGNTIYF.

The chain combines TRBV6-5 with TRBJ1-6, with a possible D match to TRBD1 (6 bases). The V gene lost 7 bases and the J gene lost 7 bases, with 17 bases spanning the gap. The germline gives CDR1 MNHEY, CDR2 SVGAGI. The CDR3 runs to 15 residues. CDR3 region: CASNSGTIPNSPLHF. Here the CDR3 DNA reads TGTGCCAGCAATTCCGGGACAATCCCGAATTCACCCCTCCACTTT.

This chain uses TRBV18 with TRBJ1-3, with D perhaps matching TRBD1 (5 bases). The germline V gene has CDR1 KGHSH and CDR2 LQKENI. V was pared by 6 bases and J by 0 bases, with 18 bases between. This CDR3 has 17 residues. The chain's CDR3 is CASSGLQGPGSGNTIYF. CDR3 sequence (DNA): TGTGCCAGCTCGGGCCTCCAGGGTCCCGGCTCTGGAAACACCATATATTTT. The whole variable domain, filled in from reference TRBV18 and TRBJ1-3, reads NAGVMQNPRHLVRRRGQEARLRCSPMKGHSHVYWYRQLPEEGLKFMVYLQKENIIDESGMPKERFSAEFPKEGPSILRIQQVVRGDSAAYFCASSGLQGPGSGNTIYFGEGSWLTVV.

The chain recombines TRBV5-1 with TRBJ2-5; perhaps TRBD1 as D (6 bases). This CDR3 region has 15 residues. Trimming took off 2 bases at V and 2 bases at J, with 13 bases between the two ends. The germline gives CDR1 SGHRS, CDR2 YFSETQ. The CDR3 DNA sequence: TGCGCCAGCAGCTTCCATCCTGGACAGCAAGAGACCCAGTACTTC. The encoded protein is CASSFHPGQQETQYF.

The chain carries TRBV30 and TRBJ2-2; 8 nucleotides match TRBD1. The germline gives CDR1 GTSNPN, CDR2 SVGIG (reference sequence). This CDR3 region has 17 residues. J gave up 1 base and V 0 bases, and 7 bases lay outside the gene matches. CDR3 DNA sequence: TGTGCCTGGAGTGTAACTAGGACAGGGAGGAACACCGGGGAGCTGTTTTTT. Encoded protein: CAWSVTRTGRNTGELFF.

This chain joins TRBV15 and TRBJ1-2; no clear D gene. Per the germline V gene, CDR1 is LNHNV and CDR2 is YYDKDF (reference sequence). This CDR3 contains 12 residues. Trimming left V 1 base short and J 7 bases short, with 7 bases between. CDR3 coding DNA: TGTGCCACCAGCAGAGTGGGCTCTGGCTACACCTTC. Translated: CATSRVGSGYTF. Filled out from reference TRBV15 and TRBJ1-2, the complete variable domain reads DAMVIQNPRYQVTQFGKPVTLSCSQTLNHNVMYWYQQKSSQAPKLLFHYYDKDFNNEADTPDNFQSRRPNTSFCFLDIRSPGLGDTAMYLCATSRVGSGYTFGSGTRLTVV.

This chain links TRBV30 with TRBJ1-2; 10 nucleotides match TRBD1. CDR3 length equals 13 residues. Germline V gene lookup returns CDR1 GTSNPN and CDR2 SVGIG (reference sequence). The V segment lost 4 bases and the J segment 6 bases; nucleotides outside the gene matches: 5. The CDR3 DNA follows: TGTGCCTGGAATGGACAGGGGGATGATGGCTACACCTTC. Translation gives CAWNGQGDDGYTF.

The rearrangement joins TRBV7-3 to TRBJ2-2; D is ambiguous. Per the germline V gene, CDR1 is SGHTA and CDR2 is FQGTGA. The CDR3 has 14 residues. The ends were cut back, 1 base at V and 6 bases at J, with 9 bases in the middle. The CDR3 DNA reads TGTGCCAGCAGCTTAAGTTCTGTTTCCGGGGAGCTGTTTTTT. Translation gives CASSLSSVSGELFF.

The chain joins TRBV5-1 to TRBJ2-1, with D unclear. Between the trimmed V and J ends, which lost 5 bases and 7 bases, there was a span of 10 bases. The CDR3 length is 12 residues. CDR1 and CDR2 (germline): SGHRS, YFSETQ. The CDR3 nucleotides are TGCGCCAGCAGTGGGCAGCAGAATGAGCAGTTCTTC. Protein sequence: CASSGQQNEQFF.

This chain joins TRBV29-1 and TRBJ2-2; perhaps TRBD1 as D (6 bases). The CDR3 covers 14 residues. V dropped 4 bases and J dropped 0 bases, with 9 bases sitting between them. The germline V gene encodes CDR1 SQVTM and CDR2 ANQGSEA. The CDR3 reads CSVGTAANTGELFF. Here the CDR3 DNA reads TGCAGCGTTGGGACAGCCGCGAACACCGGGGAGCTGTTTTTT.

The chain links TRBV3-1 (or the pseudogene TRBV3-2) to TRBJ1-2, with 11 nucleotides matching TRBD1. This CDR3 region has 14 residues. Trimming removed 2 bases from V and 8 bases from J; junction bases left unmatched: 4. The germline CDR1 and CDR2 sequences are LGHDT and YNNKEL (reference sequence). The CDR3 loop is CASSQQDRGRGYTF. The CDR3 DNA sequence: TGTGCCAGCAGCCAACAGGACAGGGGGCGAGGCTACACCTTC.

This sequence joins TRBV6-5 and TRBJ2-7; the D gene is possibly TRBD1 (6 bases). Trimming removed 6 bases from V and 2 bases from J, with 14 bases in between. The length of the CDR3 is 14 residues. Germline CDR1 is MNHEY and CDR2 is SVGAGI. CDR3 in amino acids: CASRIGQTTYEQYF. The CDR3 nucleotides are TGTGCCAGCAGAATTGGACAGACTACCTACGAGCAGTACTTC.

The chain is built from TRBV28 and TRBJ1-2; 8 bases fit TRBD1. Germline CDR1 is MDHEN and CDR2 is SYDVKM. The CDR3 length is 13 residues. Germline trimming cut 5 bases from V and 7 bases from J; bases unmatched to any gene: 6. In nucleotides, the CDR3 is TGTGCCAGCAGTCCCACAGGGGGGGTTGGCTACACCTTC. Its protein is CASSPTGGVGYTF.

The chain uses TRBV7-6 and TRBJ2-7, with 9 bases identical to TRBD1. The CDR3 is made up of 16 amino acids. With 5 bases clipped from V and 3 bases from J, the junction kept 11 bases outside the gene matches. Per the germline V gene, CDR1 is SGHVS and CDR2 is FNYEAQ. The CDR3 here is CASSKGQGGNYYEQYF. The CDR3 nucleotides read TGTGCCAGCAGCAAGGGACAGGGAGGGAATTACTACGAGCAGTACTTC.

The chain has TRBV9 and TRBJ2-1, with 9 bases identical to TRBD2. The V and J ends lost 5 bases and 3 bases, in that order; junction bases with no gene match: 12. CDR1 SGDLS and CDR2 YYNGEE come from the germline V gene. This CDR3 contains 17 residues. CDR3 region: CASSSPLGGGDYNEQFF. Here the CDR3 DNA reads TGTGCCAGCAGTAGTCCCCTGGGCGGGGGGGACTACAATGAGCAGTTCTTC.

The chain uses TRBV10-3 and TRBJ1-2, with 12 bases fitting TRBD1. From germline, CDR1 is ENHRY and CDR2 SYGVKD. The CDR3 is 13 residues long. The trim removed 9 bases at V and 4 bases at J, leaving 3 bases unmatched. The CDR3 sequence: CAIGTGGSYGYTF. In nucleotides, the CDR3 is TGTGCCATAGGGACAGGGGGCTCCTATGGCTACACCTTC.

This clone was seen a few times. The genes are TRBV11-2 and TRBJ2-7; TRBD1 matches at 7 bases. With V trimmed by 0 bases and J by 5 bases, 13 bases remained unmatched. Germline values: CDR1 SGHAT, CDR2 FQNNGV. The CDR3 extends over 17 amino acids. The CDR3 nucleotides are TGTGCCAGCAGCTTAGAGTGGTTCGGGACAGCCTTGAACGAGCAGTACTTC. Protein: CASSLEWFGTALNEQYF.

This clone was counted a few times. The chain links TRBV5-1 to TRBJ2-2; 7 nucleotides line up with TRBD1. This CDR3 spans 16 amino acids. Trimming at V came to 0 bases and at J to 4 bases, leaving 6 bases not matched to a gene. Germline V CDR1 and CDR2: SGHRS, YFSETQ. CDR3 amino acids: CASSLVTGSTTGELFF. The CDR3 DNA sequence: TGCGCCAGCAGCTTGGTGACAGGGTCGACCACCGGGGAGCTGTTTTTT.

The chain employs TRBV9 and TRBJ2-1, with TRBD2 identical over 10 bases. After removal of 2 bases from V and 6 bases from J, the junction contained 8 bases not matched to a gene. Germline CDR1 reads SGDLS; CDR2 reads YYNGEE. The length of the CDR3 is 16 residues. The chain's CDR3 is CASSVGRLAGANEQFF. CDR3 in DNA: TGTGCCAGCAGCGTTGGGCGGCTAGCGGGGGCCAATGAGCAGTTCTTC.

The chain links TRBV18 to TRBJ1-6, with no clear D. Trimming stripped 2 bases from V and 9 bases from J, with 20 bases between. Germline lookup yields CDR1 KGHSH and CDR2 LQKENI. There are 17 residues in the CDR3. The CDR3: CASSPLGARGPSSPLHF. The CDR3 nucleotides read TGTGCCAGCTCACCATTGGGAGCGAGAGGGCCCAGTTCACCCCTCCACTTT.

The chain recombines TRBV5-1 with TRBJ1-1; D is perhaps TRBD1 (5 bases). V was trimmed by 4 bases and J by 8 bases, leaving 15 bases between them. This CDR3 spans 13 amino acids. CDR1 and CDR2 from the germline V gene are SGHRS and YFSETQ. The CDR3 DNA reads TGCGCCAGCAGCCCCCGGGGGGGGGTAGAAGCTTTCTTT. It encodes CASSPRGGVEAFF.

V and J are TRBV7-2 and TRBJ2-2, with 7 bases aligning to TRBD2. This CDR3 is built from 16 residues. V was pared by 0 bases and J by 0 bases, with 1 base of the junction left unmatched. In germline, CDR1 is SGHTA, CDR2 FQGNSA. The CDR3 region is CASSLAGGTNTGELFF. CDR3 nucleotide sequence: TGTGCCAGCAGCTTAGCGGGGGGGACGAACACCGGGGAGCTGTTTTTT. Full variable domain (outside the CDR3, taken from reference TRBV7-2 and TRBJ2-2): GAGVSQSPSNKVTEKGKDVELRCDPISGHTALYWYRQSLGQGLEFLIYFQGNSAPDKSGLPSDRFSAERTGGSVSTLTIQRTQQEDSAVYLCASSLAGGTNTGELFFGEGSRLTVL.